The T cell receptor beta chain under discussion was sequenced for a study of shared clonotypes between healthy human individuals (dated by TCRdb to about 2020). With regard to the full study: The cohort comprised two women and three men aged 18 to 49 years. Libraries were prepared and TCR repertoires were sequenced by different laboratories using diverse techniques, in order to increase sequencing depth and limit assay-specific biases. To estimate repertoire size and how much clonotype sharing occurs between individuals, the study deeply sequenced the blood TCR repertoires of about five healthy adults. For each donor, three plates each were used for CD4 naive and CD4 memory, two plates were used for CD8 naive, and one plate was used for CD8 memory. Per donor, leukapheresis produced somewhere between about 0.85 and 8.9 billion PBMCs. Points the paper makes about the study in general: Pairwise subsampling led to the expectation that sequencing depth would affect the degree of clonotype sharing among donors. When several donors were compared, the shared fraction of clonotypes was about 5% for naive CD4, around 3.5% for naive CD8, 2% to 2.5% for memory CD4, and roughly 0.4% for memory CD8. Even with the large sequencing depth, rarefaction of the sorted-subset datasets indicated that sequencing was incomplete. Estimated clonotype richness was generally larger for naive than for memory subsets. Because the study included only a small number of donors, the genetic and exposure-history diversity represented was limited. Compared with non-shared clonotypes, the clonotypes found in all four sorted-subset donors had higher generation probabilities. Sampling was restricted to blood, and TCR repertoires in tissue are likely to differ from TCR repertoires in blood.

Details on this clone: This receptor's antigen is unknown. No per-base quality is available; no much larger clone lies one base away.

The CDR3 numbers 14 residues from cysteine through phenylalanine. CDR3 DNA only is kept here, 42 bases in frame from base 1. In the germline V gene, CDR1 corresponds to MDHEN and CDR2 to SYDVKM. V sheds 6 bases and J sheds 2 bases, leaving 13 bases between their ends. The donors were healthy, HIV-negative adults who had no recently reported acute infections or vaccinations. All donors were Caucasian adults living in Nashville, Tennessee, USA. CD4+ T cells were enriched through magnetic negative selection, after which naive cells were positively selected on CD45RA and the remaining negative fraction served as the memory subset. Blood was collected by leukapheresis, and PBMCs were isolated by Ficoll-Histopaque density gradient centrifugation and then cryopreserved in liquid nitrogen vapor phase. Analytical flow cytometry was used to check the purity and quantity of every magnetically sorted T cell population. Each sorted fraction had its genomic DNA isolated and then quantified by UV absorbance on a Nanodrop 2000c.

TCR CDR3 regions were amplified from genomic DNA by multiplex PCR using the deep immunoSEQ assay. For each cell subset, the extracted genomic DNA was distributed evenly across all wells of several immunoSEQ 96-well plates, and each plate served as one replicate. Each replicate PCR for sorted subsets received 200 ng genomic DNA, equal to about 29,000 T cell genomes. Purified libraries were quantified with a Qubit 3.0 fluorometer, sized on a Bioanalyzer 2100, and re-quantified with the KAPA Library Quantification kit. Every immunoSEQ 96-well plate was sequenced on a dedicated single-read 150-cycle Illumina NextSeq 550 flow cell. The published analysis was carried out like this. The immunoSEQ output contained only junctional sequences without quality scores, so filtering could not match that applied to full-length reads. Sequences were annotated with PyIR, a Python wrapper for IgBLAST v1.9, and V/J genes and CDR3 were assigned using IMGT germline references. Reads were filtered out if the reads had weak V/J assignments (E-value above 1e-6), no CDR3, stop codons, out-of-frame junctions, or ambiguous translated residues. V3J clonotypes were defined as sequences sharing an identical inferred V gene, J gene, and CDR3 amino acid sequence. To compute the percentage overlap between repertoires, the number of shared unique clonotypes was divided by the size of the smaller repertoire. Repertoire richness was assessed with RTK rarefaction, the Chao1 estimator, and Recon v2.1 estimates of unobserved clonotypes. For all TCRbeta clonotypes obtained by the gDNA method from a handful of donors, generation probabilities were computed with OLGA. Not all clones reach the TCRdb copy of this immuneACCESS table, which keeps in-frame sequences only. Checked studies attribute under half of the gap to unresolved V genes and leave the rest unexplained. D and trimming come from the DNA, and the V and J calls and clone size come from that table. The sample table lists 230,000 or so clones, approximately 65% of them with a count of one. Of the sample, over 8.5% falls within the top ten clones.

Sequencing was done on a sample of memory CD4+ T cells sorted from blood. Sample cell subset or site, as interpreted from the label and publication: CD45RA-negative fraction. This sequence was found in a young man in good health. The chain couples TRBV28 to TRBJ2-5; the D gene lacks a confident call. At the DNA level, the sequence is TGTGCCAGCAGCCGTCCGTCGGTGCAAGAGACCCAGTACTTC. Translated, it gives CASSRPSVQETQYF.